The rows below give T cell receptor beta chains drawn from one sample of a study of OX40 agonist ivuxolimab in advanced cancers. Generated by immunoSEQ multiplex PCR, the TCRdb table keeps only in-frame clones and is missing some. The sample holds tens of thousands of clones, 70% to 90% seen once. Sequenced material: CD4+ or CD8+ T cells sorted from blood, taken in a trial of the OX40 agonist ivuxolimab. Receptor source: an adult with an advanced solid tumor such as melanoma, head and neck, liver or kidney cancer. Both conserved end residues are part of each CDR3. Each record gives: V gene, clone size, D gene, J gene, CDR3 DNA, CDR3 protein. D genes are given only for firm matches. Part of the rows lack a size; the others show once, few, many or a class for expanded clones.

v_call: TRBV27; clone_size: NA; d_call: TRBD1; j_call: TRBJ2-7; cdr3_nt: TGTGCCAGCAGACCCGGGACAGGGATCTACGAGCAGTACTTC; cdr3_aa: CASRPGTGIYEQYF
v_call: TRBV4-2; clone_size: NA; d_call: TRBD2; j_call: TRBJ2-3; cdr3_nt: TGTGCCAGCAGCTTAGCGGGGGCGCCGAGGGATACGCAGTATTTT; cdr3_aa: CASSLAGAPRDTQYF
v_call: TRBV6-6; clone_size: NA; d_call: TRBD1; j_call: TRBJ1-2; cdr3_nt: TGTGCCAGCCGGGACAGAAATAACTATGGCTACACCTTC; cdr3_aa: CASRDRNNYGYTF
v_call: TRBV27; clone_size: NA; d_call: NA; j_call: TRBJ2-5; cdr3_nt: TGTGCCAGCAGTGGGCAGAATAAAGAGACCCAGTACTTC; cdr3_aa: CASSGQNKETQYF
v_call: TRBV6-5; clone_size: NA; d_call: TRBD1; j_call: TRBJ2-5; cdr3_nt: TGTGCCAGCAGTTTGGGGCGACAGGGATGGGAGACCCAGTACTTC; cdr3_aa: CASSLGRQGWETQYF
v_call: TRBV9; clone_size: once; d_call: NA; j_call: TRBJ2-1; cdr3_nt: TGTGCCAGCAGCGTAGAAGGTCAGGGGTCCTACAATGAGCAGTTCTTC; cdr3_aa: CASSVEGQGSYNEQFF
v_call: TRBV2; clone_size: NA; d_call: NA; j_call: TRBJ1-4; cdr3_nt: TGTGCCAGCAGCCTAGTTGGGACGGACAATGAAAAACTGTTTTTT; cdr3_aa: CASSLVGTDNEKLFF
v_call: TRBV7-9; clone_size: NA; d_call: TRBD2; j_call: TRBJ2-4; cdr3_nt: TGTGCCAGCAGCTTATTGGTAGCGGGAAGGGAAAACATTCAGTACTTC; cdr3_aa: CASSLLVAGRENIQYF
v_call: TRBV6-1; clone_size: NA; d_call: NA; j_call: TRBJ2-1; cdr3_nt: TGTGCCATCAGTGAGTCTCAGCGGAGCTCCTACAATGAGCAGTTCTTC; cdr3_aa: CAISESQRSSYNEQFF
v_call: TRBV6-1; clone_size: few; d_call: NA; j_call: TRBJ1-5; cdr3_nt: TGTGCCAGCAGTATGTATAATCAGCCCCAGCATTTT; cdr3_aa: CASSMYNQPQHF
v_call: TRBV7-9; clone_size: NA; d_call: TRBD1; j_call: TRBJ2-6; cdr3_nt: TGTGCCAGCAGCTTAGACAGGGGGGTCTCTGGGGCCAACGTCCTGACTTTC; cdr3_aa: CASSLDRGVSGANVLTF
v_call: TRBV9; clone_size: NA; d_call: NA; j_call: TRBJ2-7; cdr3_nt: TGTGCCAGCGAATCTAGCGAAACCTACGAGCAGTACTTC; cdr3_aa: CASESSETYEQYF
v_call: TRBV19; clone_size: NA; d_call: NA; j_call: TRBJ1-3; cdr3_nt: TGTGCCAGTTTGGACGAGGGGACAATCGGGGGAAACACCATATATTTT; cdr3_aa: CASLDEGTIGGNTIYF
v_call: TRBV7-9; clone_size: NA; d_call: TRBD1; j_call: TRBJ2-5; cdr3_nt: TGTGCCAGCAGCCAGGGAACCGGGACAGCCCAAGAGACCCAGTACTTC; cdr3_aa: CASSQGTGTAQETQYF
v_call: TRBV28; clone_size: NA; d_call: NA; j_call: TRBJ1-6; cdr3_nt: TGTGCCAGCAGTTTATCACTGTACCCACTTCGGGGGATTTCACCCCTCCACTTT; cdr3_aa: CASSLSLYPLRGISPLHF
v_call: TRBV5-6; clone_size: NA; d_call: NA; j_call: TRBJ1-1; cdr3_nt: TGTGCCAGCAGCTTGGATGCGGGAAAGGCGGCTTTCTTT; cdr3_aa: CASSLDAGKAAFF
v_call: TRBV4-1; clone_size: NA; d_call: TRBD1; j_call: TRBJ1-1; cdr3_nt: TGCGCCAGCAGCCAAGGGGACAGGAGCACTGAAGCTTTCTTT; cdr3_aa: CASSQGDRSTEAFF
v_call: TRBV13; clone_size: NA; d_call: TRBD2; j_call: TRBJ2-2; cdr3_nt: TGTGCCAGCAGCTCCGGGACTAGCGGGGGGCCGGCCGGGGAGCTGTTTTTT; cdr3_aa: CASSSGTSGGPAGELFF
v_call: TRBV4-3; clone_size: NA; d_call: NA; j_call: TRBJ2-5; cdr3_nt: TGCGCCAGCAGCCAATACAGGACGAGAGGAGAGACCCAGTACTTC; cdr3_aa: CASSQYRTRGETQYF
v_call: TRBV5-1; clone_size: NA; d_call: NA; j_call: TRBJ1-1; cdr3_nt: TGCGCCAGCAGAACAGGATACACTGAAGCTTTCTTT; cdr3_aa: CASRTGYTEAFF
v_call: TRBV19; clone_size: NA; d_call: NA; j_call: TRBJ2-6; cdr3_nt: TGTGCCAGTATCCCTGGGGCCAACGTCCTGACTTTC; cdr3_aa: CASIPGANVLTF
v_call: TRBV27; clone_size: NA; d_call: NA; j_call: TRBJ1-1; cdr3_nt: TGTGCCAGCAGTTGGACGGGGAACACTGAAGCTTTCTTT; cdr3_aa: CASSWTGNTEAFF
v_call: TRBV5-6; clone_size: few; d_call: NA; j_call: TRBJ1-1; cdr3_nt: TGTGCCAGCAGCTTCGACGGTGAAGCTTTCTTT; cdr3_aa: CASSFDGEAFF
v_call: TRBV27; clone_size: NA; d_call: NA; j_call: TRBJ2-4; cdr3_nt: TGTGCCAGCAGTCCGTCCAGGTTAAACATTCAGTACTTC; cdr3_aa: CASSPSRLNIQYF
v_call: TRBV11-2; clone_size: NA; d_call: NA; j_call: TRBJ2-7; cdr3_nt: TGTGCCAGCAGGGGACATCCCCGTGGCTACGAGCAGTACTTC; cdr3_aa: CASRGHPRGYEQYF
v_call: TRBV27; clone_size: NA; d_call: NA; j_call: TRBJ2-1; cdr3_nt: TGTGCCAGCAGTCCCAGGGGTAATGGTTACAATGAGCAGTTCTTC; cdr3_aa: CASSPRGNGYNEQFF
v_call: TRBV4-3; clone_size: few; d_call: NA; j_call: TRBJ2-1; cdr3_nt: TGCGCCAGCAGCCAAGACCTGACACCAAATGAGCAGTTCTTC; cdr3_aa: CASSQDLTPNEQFF
v_call: TRBV19; clone_size: once; d_call: NA; j_call: TRBJ1-1; cdr3_nt: TGTGCCAGTAGTATGAAGGGGGACACTGAAGCTTTCTTT; cdr3_aa: CASSMKGDTEAFF
v_call: TRBV27; clone_size: NA; d_call: TRBD1; j_call: TRBJ1-2; cdr3_nt: TGTGCCAGCAGTACAAGGGACAGGAGCTATGGCTACACCTTC; cdr3_aa: CASSTRDRSYGYTF
v_call: TRBV7-9; clone_size: few; d_call: NA; j_call: TRBJ2-5; cdr3_nt: TGTGCCAGCAGCCAGACAGGGAGGGAGACCCAGTACTTC; cdr3_aa: CASSQTGRETQYF
v_call: TRBV7-8; clone_size: NA; d_call: NA; j_call: TRBJ2-1; cdr3_nt: TGTGCCAGCAGCTTATGGGGCAGGGCGGGTTACAATGAGCAGTTCTTC; cdr3_aa: CASSLWGRAGYNEQFF
v_call: TRBV9; clone_size: NA; d_call: TRBD2; j_call: TRBJ2-1; cdr3_nt: TGTGCCAGCAGCTTCCGACCCGGGACTAGCGGGGGGGTTAGGAATGAGCAGTTCTTC; cdr3_aa: CASSFRPGTSGGVRNEQFF
v_call: TRBV7-9; clone_size: NA; d_call: NA; j_call: TRBJ1-2; cdr3_nt: TGTGCCAGCAGCTTAGCAGGGTCCGGCTACACCTTC; cdr3_aa: CASSLAGSGYTF
v_call: TRBV27; clone_size: NA; d_call: NA; j_call: TRBJ1-5; cdr3_nt: TGTGCCAGCAGTTTATCGATCGGAGGGGGACAGCCCCAGCATTTT; cdr3_aa: CASSLSIGGGQPQHF
v_call: TRBV9; clone_size: NA; d_call: TRBD2; j_call: TRBJ2-1; cdr3_nt: TGTGCCAGCAGCGTAAGGGCTAGCGGGTACTCCTACAATGAGCAGTTCTTC; cdr3_aa: CASSVRASGYSYNEQFF
v_call: TRBV9; clone_size: NA; d_call: NA; j_call: TRBJ2-5; cdr3_nt: TGTGCCAGCAGCGTAGAGGGGCTCCAAGAGACCCAGTACTTC; cdr3_aa: CASSVEGLQETQYF